The TCR beta chain described here comes from a study of blood T cell repertoires in COVID-19. Study information: The samples span acute and convalescent COVID-19 from the United States, Italy and Spain. The cDNA or gDNA used as material had been derived from T cells, B-cell-depleted T cells, or PBMCs.

Original processing notes: Cell counts per sample came from amplifying reference gene primers. Profiling relied on immunoSEQ multiplex PCR, and the TCRdb table lists in-frame clones only, not all of them. V, J and clone size are those of that table, while D and trimming were read from the DNA. Of more than 15,000 clones listed, about 90% were seen once; the top ten hold roughly 4.2%. Trimming stripped 4 bases from V and 2 bases from J, with 18 bases between. Germline V gene lookup returns CDR1 MNHEY and CDR2 SVGEGT. This CDR3 comprises 18 residues. The source material was peripheral blood. The receptor was isolated from a human donor in a cohort sampled during active COVID-19. V is TRBV6-2 or TRBV6-3 and J is TRBJ2-6, with a weak D call TRBD2 (6 bases). The CDR3 region has the DNA TGTGCCAGCAGTTTGGCGGGACTGTCCTTCGCTGGGGCCAACGTCCTGACTTTC. Protein product: CASSLAGLSFAGANVLTF.